This is a list of T cell receptor beta chains from one sample in a study of memory CD4+ T cells and cytomegalovirus serostatus. TCRdb's table, derived via immunoSEQ multiplex PCR, lists solely in-frame clones and lacks some. Found here are around 50,000 clones, around 80% of them singletons; the top ten hold approximately 0.98%. Sequenced: memory CD4+ T cells from blood. Receptor source: an adult in good health and CMV-seronegative. The CDR3 runs from the conserved cysteine through the conserved F or W. The order of the fields is V gene, clone size, J gene, D gene, CDR3 DNA, CDR3 protein. The D gene is left open where the match is weak. The size of a clone is reported for some rows only, either as once, few or many, or as a class for expanded clones.

V: TRBV16; size: -; J: TRBJ1-1; D: -; DNA: TGTGCCAGCAGCCAATTGGACAGTGAAGCTTTCTTT; CDR3: CASSQLDSEAFF
V: TRBV6-5; size: medium-sized; J: TRBJ1-6; D: -; DNA: TGTGCCAGCACCCAAGGGCTCTCACCCCTCCACTTT; CDR3: CASTQGLSPLHF
V: TRBV2; size: few; J: TRBJ1-5; D: -; DNA: TGTGCCAGCAGTGTCACCCACAATCAGCCCCAGCATTTT; CDR3: CASSVTHNQPQHF
V: TRBV6-5; size: -; J: TRBJ1-1; D: -; DNA: TGTGCCAGCAAGGAAGGGGCGGTAGCTTTCTTT; CDR3: CASKEGAVAFF
V: TRBV5-6; size: few; J: TRBJ2-5; D: -; DNA: TGTGCCAGCAGCTTTAGGGTGAACATTCGACAAGAGACCCAGTACTTC; CDR3: CASSFRVNIRQETQYF
V: TRBV10-2; size: -; J: TRBJ1-5; D: -; DNA: TGCGCCAGCCGGGGAATCGGTCAGCCCCAGCATTTT; CDR3: CASRGIGQPQHF
V: TRBV15; size: -; J: TRBJ1-4; D: -; DNA: TGTGCCACCAGCAGAGAGCCGGCGGATGAAAAACTGTTTTTT; CDR3: CATSREPADEKLFF
V: TRBV5-6; size: -; J: TRBJ1-1; D: TRBD1; DNA: TGTGCCAGCAGCCTGGACAGGGGGGTTTTGGTGGGGACTGAAGCTTTCTTT; CDR3: CASSLDRGVLVGTEAFF
V: TRBV28; size: few; J: TRBJ1-6; D: TRBD1; DNA: TGTGCCAGCACCCACTTGACAGGGGTAAATTCACCCCTCCACTTT; CDR3: CASTHLTGVNSPLHF
V: TRBV19; size: few; J: TRBJ2-7; D: TRBD2; DNA: TGTGCCACCAAGCAGACTAGCGGGGGGAGCGAGCAGTACTTC; CDR3: CATKQTSGGSEQYF
V: TRBV28; size: -; J: TRBJ1-6; D: -; DNA: TGTGCCAGCAACTACCTAAAAAGTCTCTACTCCTATAATTCACCCCTCCACTTT; CDR3: CASNYLKSLYSYNSPLHF
V: TRBV11-1; size: -; J: TRBJ2-3; D: -; DNA: TGTGCCAGCAGCTTAAGCTCGGATACGCAGTATTTT; CDR3: CASSLSSDTQYF
V: TRBV6-6; size: -; J: TRBJ1-2; D: -; DNA: TGTGCCAGCGGGACATACAGGAACTATGGCTACACCTTC; CDR3: CASGTYRNYGYTF
V: TRBV5-1; size: -; J: TRBJ2-1; D: -; DNA: TGCGCCAGCAGCTTGTTCCCCGGGGATGAGCAGTTCTTC; CDR3: CASSLFPGDEQFF
V: TRBV30; size: few; J: TRBJ2-1; D: TRBD2; DNA: TGTGCCTGGAGTGTAGTGGCGGGGGCCTACAATGAGCAGTTCTTC; CDR3: CAWSVVAGAYNEQFF
V: TRBV19; size: -; J: TRBJ2-2; D: -; DNA: TGTGCCAGTAGTATCTTCGGGGTGTGGACCGGGGAGCTGTTTTTT; CDR3: CASSIFGVWTGELFF
V: TRBV18; size: -; J: TRBJ1-4; D: TRBD1; DNA: TGTGCCAGCTCACCGTCAGGGGGTAATGAAAAACTGTTTTTT; CDR3: CASSPSGGNEKLFF
V: TRBV7-2; size: -; J: TRBJ1-1; D: TRBD1; DNA: TGTGCCAGCAGCACCCAGGGGGGGAACACTGAAGCTTTCTTT; CDR3: CASSTQGGNTEAFF
V: TRBV6-1; size: -; J: TRBJ1-1; D: -; DNA: TGTGCCAGCAGTTTGGAAGAGAACACTGAAGCTTTCTTT; CDR3: CASSLEENTEAFF
V: TRBV11-2; size: -; J: TRBJ1-6; D: -; DNA: TGTGCCAGCAGCTTTTCTGGGGATAATTCACCCCTCCACTTT; CDR3: CASSFSGDNSPLHF
V: TRBV4-3; size: -; J: TRBJ2-7; D: -; DNA: TGCGCCAGCAGCCAAGTTGCAGGGGTCGAGCAGTACTTC; CDR3: CASSQVAGVEQYF
V: TRBV7-2; size: -; J: TRBJ2-3; D: TRBD2; DNA: TGTGCCAGCAGCTCAATCGGGACTAGCGTCACAGATACGCAGTATTTT; CDR3: CASSSIGTSVTDTQYF
V: TRBV5-1; size: -; J: TRBJ2-5; D: -; DNA: TGCGCCAGCAGCTTAAGAGAGACCCAGTACTTC; CDR3: CASSLRETQYF
V: TRBV4-2; size: -; J: TRBJ1-5; D: -; DNA: TGTGCCAGCAGCCAAGAGGGGGACCAGCCCCAGCATTTT; CDR3: CASSQEGDQPQHF
V: TRBV5-1; size: -; J: TRBJ2-1; D: -; DNA: TGCGCCAGCAGCTTGGCAGCGACAAGCTCCTACAATGAGCAGTTCTTC; CDR3: CASSLAATSSYNEQFF
V: TRBV10-3; size: -; J: TRBJ1-1; D: -; DNA: TGTGCCATCAGGGAAGGGAGTGGAATGAACACTGAAGCTTTCTTT; CDR3: CAIREGSGMNTEAFF
V: TRBV5-4; size: -; J: TRBJ1-1; D: TRBD1; DNA: TGTGCCAGCAGTTCACGGACAGGGCCAATGAACACTGAAGCTTTCTTT; CDR3: CASSSRTGPMNTEAFF
V: TRBV18; size: -; J: TRBJ2-3; D: TRBD2; DNA: TGTGCCAGCTCACCACCGCTCGGCGGGGGGGACGGGGATACGCAGTATTTT; CDR3: CASSPPLGGGDGDTQYF
V: TRBV12-2; size: -; J: TRBJ1-5; D: -; DNA: TGTGCAAGTCTCTTAGGGCAGGGGGTCCAGCATTTT; CDR3: CASLLGQGVQHF
V: TRBV5-4; size: -; J: TRBJ2-2; D: -; DNA: TGTGCCAGCAGCTTGGGCGGGAAGGAGGCCGGGGAGCTGTTTTTT; CDR3: CASSLGGKEAGELFF
V: TRBV28; size: -; J: TRBJ1-3; D: TRBD1; DNA: TGTGCCAGCAGTCCCGGGACAGCCTCTGGAAACACCATATATTTT; CDR3: CASSPGTASGNTIYF
V: TRBV5-5; size: -; J: TRBJ2-7; D: TRBD1; DNA: TGTGCCAGCAGCTCAAGGGCCGGGACAGGGTCCTACGAGCAGTACTTC; CDR3: CASSSRAGTGSYEQYF
V: TRBV5-1; size: -; J: TRBJ1-6; D: TRBD1; DNA: TGCGCCAGTAGCCGGACAGGGGATTCACCCCTCCACTTT; CDR3: CASSRTGDSPLHF
V: TRBV6-6; size: -; J: TRBJ1-2; D: TRBD1; DNA: TGTGCCAGCAGACAGGGACAGGGACCCCACTATGGCTACACCTTC; CDR3: CASRQGQGPHYGYTF
V: TRBV2; size: -; J: TRBJ2-6; D: -; DNA: TGTGCCAGCAGCCACCGACAGGGAGGAGGGGCCAACGTCCTGACTTTC; CDR3: CASSHRQGGGANVLTF
V: TRBV30; size: -; J: TRBJ2-1; D: -; DNA: TGTGCCTTCCAGTGGGACAAAGGTTATGGTGAGCAGTTCTTC; CDR3: CAFQWDKGYGEQFF
V: TRBV9; size: -; J: TRBJ2-2; D: TRBD2; DNA: TGTGCCAGCACTCTGGGGGGACTAGCCGGCGCCGGGGAGCTGTTTTTT; CDR3: CASTLGGLAGAGELFF
V: TRBV5-1; size: -; J: TRBJ2-7; D: -; DNA: TGCGCCAGCAGCTTGGCAGGGGGGGCGAGCTCCTACGAGCAGTACTTC; CDR3: CASSLAGGASSYEQYF
V: TRBV4-1; size: -; J: TRBJ1-1; D: -; DNA: TGCGCCAGCAGCCATTTTATGGACAGGAACACTGAAGCTTTCTTT; CDR3: CASSHFMDRNTEAFF
V: TRBV28; size: -; J: TRBJ2-6; D: -; DNA: TGTGCCAGCAGTAAAGGAGGATCTGGGGCCAACGTCCTGACTTTC; CDR3: CASSKGGSGANVLTF
V: TRBV19; size: -; J: TRBJ2-7; D: TRBD1; DNA: TGTGCCAGTAGGCCGGGACAGGGAAACGCAGAGCAGTACTTC; CDR3: CASRPGQGNAEQYF
V: TRBV9; size: -; J: TRBJ1-6; D: -; DNA: TGTGCCAGCAGCGTAGCTGGGGACCCGGGGAGATCACCCCTCCACTTT; CDR3: CASSVAGDPGRSPLHF